The 4 T cell receptor beta chains given below trace back to one sample, sequenced in a study of T-cell memory formation after mild COVID-19. TCRdb processed the 5' RACE reads anew with MiXCR; each CDR3 protein has one entry. The sample lists approximately 180,000 distinct CDR3 sequences, about a sixth seen once, with about 1.9% in the top ten. The sample consisted of PBMCs or a T cell subset sorted from them (not recorded which). These receptors originate from an adult woman who had mild COVID-19 (a few samples of this study predate the infection). Cell type and time point are not known.

The chain employs TRBV27 and TRBJ2-7; perhaps TRBD2 as D (5 bases). Germline V lookup: CDR1 MNHEY, CDR2 SMNVEV (reference sequence). V lost 4 bases to trimming and J lost 6 bases, with 13 bases between them. This CDR3 is built from 13 residues. The CDR3 DNA is TGTGCCAGCAGTTCACCGGGGTTGGGCGAGCAGTACTTC. It is translated as CASSSPGLGEQYF.

J is TRBJ1-2 and V is TRBV20-1; D unclear. Germline CDR1 is DFQATT and CDR2 is SNEGSKA (reference sequence). V lost 6 bases to trimming and J lost 4 bases, with 21 bases between them. The CDR3 has 15 amino acids. The CDR3 loop reads CSAPLSAAPAYGYTF. In nucleotides, the CDR3 is TGCAGTGCACCCCTTTCCGCGGCCCCCGCCTATGGCTACACCTTC.

In this sample, this clonotype turned up many times. The chain uses TRBV7-9 and TRBJ1-1, with D perhaps TRBD1 (6 bases). This CDR3 has 14 residues. V was trimmed by 3 bases and J by 1 base, leaving 9 bases between them. Germline loops: CDR1 SEHNR, CDR2 FQNEAQ (reference sequence). CDR3 sequence reads: CASSLGGQNTEAFF. The CDR3 DNA sequence: TGTGCCAGCAGCTTGGGGGGCCAGAACACTGAAGCTTTCTTT.

This clonotype was detected a few times. The V call is TRBV6-5, the J call TRBJ1-1; D may be TRBD1 (6 bases). V gave up 6 bases and J gave up 1 base, with 9 bases separating them. This CDR3 is 13 amino acids long. The V gene's germline CDR1 is MNHEY and CDR2 SVGAGI. CDR3 loop: CASRTGPNTEAFF. CDR3 DNA sequence: TGTGCCAGCAGAACAGGGCCGAACACTGAAGCTTTCTTT.